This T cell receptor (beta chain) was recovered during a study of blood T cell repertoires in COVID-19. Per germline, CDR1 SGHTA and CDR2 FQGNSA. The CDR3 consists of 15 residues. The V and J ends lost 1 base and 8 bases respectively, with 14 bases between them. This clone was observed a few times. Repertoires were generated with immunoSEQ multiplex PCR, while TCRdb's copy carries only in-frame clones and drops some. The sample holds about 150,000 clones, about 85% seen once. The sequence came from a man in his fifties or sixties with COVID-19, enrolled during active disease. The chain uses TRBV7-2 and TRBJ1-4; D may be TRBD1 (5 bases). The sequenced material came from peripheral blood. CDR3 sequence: CASSLVPQGGEKLFF. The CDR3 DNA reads TGTGCCAGCAGCTTAGTTCCTCAGGGTGGGGAAAAACTGTTTTTT.